Each of the 5 T cell receptor beta chains below was sequenced from the same sample in a study of memory CD4+ T cells and cytomegalovirus serostatus. The sort gate was single viable CD3+CD4+CD8-CD45RO+ cells for memory CD4+ T cells. Profiling relied on immunoSEQ multiplex PCR, and the TCRdb table lists in-frame clones only, not all of them. The data hold about 26,000 clones, with under 85% observed a single time. The sequenced material came from memory CD4+ T cells from blood. These receptors were collected from an adult in good health and CMV-seronegative.

This chain links TRBV6-5 with TRBJ1-4, with unresolved D. The CDR3 totals 14 residues. Germline lookup yields CDR1 MNHEY and CDR2 SVGAGI. Trimming cost V 6 bases and J 5 bases, with 13 bases left between them. In nucleotides, the CDR3 is TGTGCCAGCAGATTATCAGGCCACAATGAAAAACTGTTTTTT. As protein: CASRLSGHNEKLFF.

V and J are TRBV10-3 and TRBJ2-7, with D hard to call. The germline V and J ends were trimmed by 4 bases and 1 base, with 5 bases remaining between them. CDR1 and CDR2 from the germline V gene are ENHRY and SYGVKD. This CDR3 comprises 12 residues. Here the CDR3 reads CAISGPSYEQYF. The CDR3 region has the DNA TGTGCCATCAGTGGACCTTCCTACGAGCAGTACTTC.

The chain is built from TRBV11-3 and TRBJ1-1; D is uncertain. CDR3 length: 11 amino acids. Germline V CDR1 and CDR2: SGHNT, YENEEA. Trimming stripped 3 bases from V and 12 bases from J, with 11 bases between. The CDR3 here is CASSLLRETFF. The CDR3 DNA follows: TGTGCCAGCAGCTTGTTGAGGGAAACTTTCTTT. The whole variable domain, filled in from reference TRBV11-3 and TRBJ1-1, reads EAGVVQSPRYKIIEKKQPVAFWCNPISGHNTLYWYLQNLGQGPELLIRYENEEAVDDSQLPKDRFSAERLKGVDSTLKIQPAELGDSAVYLCASSLLRETFFGQGTRLTVV.

The J gene is TRBJ1-5, the V gene TRBV2; D gene ambiguous. Per germline, CDR1 SNHLY and CDR2 FYNNEI. CDR3 length: 13 amino acids. The germline V and J ends were trimmed by 8 bases and 2 bases, with 10 bases remaining between them. In DNA form, the CDR3 reads TGTGCCAGCGACCCCACGGGCAATCAGCCCCAGCATTTT. Its protein is CASDPTGNQPQHF.

This CDR3 reads CASSESRTWGVHNEQFF. The CDR3 coding sequence is TGCGCCAGCAGTGAGTCTAGGACCTGGGGGGTCCACAATGAGCAGTTCTTC. The chain employs TRBV10-2 and TRBJ2-1; D is perhaps TRBD2 (6 bases). Germline-derived CDR1 and CDR2 are WSHSY and SAAADI. This CDR3 has 17 residues. Trimming took off 0 bases at V and 5 bases at J, with 17 bases between the two ends.